The 24 T cell receptor beta chains below come from one sample, sequenced in a study of control samples from healthy donors and cancer patients. Method: immunoSEQ multiplex PCR; TCRdb's copy keeps in-frame clones and lacks some. Among about 63,000 clones listed, approximately 85% were seen once. Input material: blood. Receptors were obtained from a man aged 40-49 years in good health.

V gene TRBV10-3 combines with J gene TRBJ2-7; D uncertain. With 2 bases removed from V and 2 bases from J, the gap between germline ends came to 10 bases. This CDR3 comprises 14 residues. Germline V lookup: CDR1 ENHRY, CDR2 SYGVKD. The DNA for the CDR3 is TGTGCCATCAGTGAGCGGGCCAGCCCCTACGAGCAGTACTTC. Protein product: CAISERASPYEQYF.

The chain employs TRBV6-6 and TRBJ1-4; D might be TRBD1 (5 bases). The CDR3 has 14 residues. V was pared by 5 bases and J by 10 bases, with 17 bases between. Germline lookup yields CDR1 MNHNY and CDR2 SVGAGI (reference sequence). This CDR3 reads CASSRGTPRGKLFF. DNA of the CDR3: TGTGCCAGCAGTCGGGGGACTCCTAGGGGAAAACTGTTTTTT.

V gene TRBV5-5 combines with J gene TRBJ2-5, with D possibly being TRBD2 (7 bases). This CDR3 has 12 residues. Trimming stripped 6 bases from V and 4 bases from J, with 10 bases between. The germline CDR1 and CDR2 sequences are SGHKS and YYEKEE (reference sequence). The CDR3 nucleotides read TGTGCCAGCAAGGGGGGGCTAGAGACCCAGTACTTC. Translated, it gives CASKGGLETQYF.

The V gene is TRBV12-5, the J gene TRBJ2-2; D is perhaps TRBD1 (5 bases). V was trimmed by 4 bases and J by 11 bases, leaving 14 bases between them. Germline CDR1 is LGHNT and CDR2 is FRNRAP. CDR3 length: 13 residues. As DNA, the CDR3 is TGTGCTAGTGGTTCATCCAGGGAAGGAGAGCTGTTTTTT. Its protein product is CASGSSREGELFF.

This chain uses TRBV7-9 with TRBJ1-2; no definite D call. Germline V CDR1 and CDR2: SEHNR, FQNEAQ (reference sequence). V dropped 7 bases and J dropped 0 bases, with 15 bases sitting between them. There are 15 residues in the CDR3. In DNA, the CDR3 is TGTGCCAGCACCTCGTGGAGGGATTCTAACTATGGCTACACCTTC. This gives the protein CASTSWRDSNYGYTF.

The gene calls are TRBV7-2 and TRBJ1-1; 11 bases match TRBD1. J was trimmed by 4 bases and V by 3 bases; bases with no gene match: 4. In germline, CDR1 is SGHTA, CDR2 FQGNSA. This CDR3 region has 15 residues. In nucleotides, the CDR3 is TGTGCCAGCAGCTTGGACAGGGGGCCGGGCACTGAAGCTTTCTTT. Translating gives CASSLDRGPGTEAFF.

The V gene is TRBV27, the J gene TRBJ1-2; 8 bases agree with TRBD1. CDR1 and CDR2 from the germline V gene are MNHEY and SMNVEV (reference sequence). The V segment lost 5 bases and the J segment 8 bases; nucleotides outside the gene matches: 10. The CDR3 extends over 14 amino acids. The CDR3 region is CASSLSDRGRGYTF. CDR3 nucleotide sequence: TGTGCCAGCAGTCTTAGCGACAGGGGTCGGGGCTACACCTTC.

The V and J genes are TRBV5-1 and TRBJ1-2; D is unclear. The CDR3 spans 13 residues. V shed 2 bases and J shed 7 bases, with 12 bases lying between them. Germline V lookup: CDR1 SGHRS, CDR2 YFSETQ. For the CDR3, the DNA is TGCGCCAGCAGCTTTTGGCAGGATGGTGGCTACACCTTC. It yields the protein CASSFWQDGGYTF. The entire variable domain, with the rest obtained from reference TRBV5-1 and TRBJ1-2, is as follows: KAGVTQTPRYLIKTRGQQVTLSCSPISGHRSVSWYQQTPGQGLQFLFEYFSETQRNKGNFPGRFSGRQFSNSRSEMNVSTLELGDSALYLCASSFWQDGGYTFGSGTRLTVV.

In its sample, this clone was seen once. V and J are TRBV19 and TRBJ1-2; D not certain. V lost 6 bases to trimming and J lost 4 bases, with 15 bases between them. This CDR3 has 14 residues. Germline CDR1 LNHDA, CDR2 SQIVND (reference sequence). For the CDR3, the DNA is TGTGCCAGTAGCTGGACGGCGGGTAGCTATGGCTACACCTTC. This translates into CASSWTAGSYGYTF.

The chain has TRBV7-2 and TRBJ1-4; the match to TRBD1 covers 10 bases. The J segment lost 6 bases and the V segment lost 1 base, leaving 5 bases of the junction unmatched. Germline values: CDR1 SGHTA, CDR2 FQGNSA. The CDR3 length is 16 residues. Written as DNA, the CDR3 is TGTGCCAGCAGCTTAGGCCCGGGACAGGGGTATGAAAAACTGTTTTTT. Its protein product is CASSLGPGQGYEKLFF.

The V call is TRBV27, the J call TRBJ2-2; unclear D gene. The germline CDR1 and CDR2 sequences are MNHEY and SMNVEV (reference sequence). CDR3 length: 15 residues. The V gene lost 6 bases and the J gene lost 1 base, with 12 bases spanning the gap. DNA of the CDR3: TGTGCCAGCAGGGAAAACAGACGGAACACCGGGGAGCTGTTTTTT. Translation gives CASRENRRNTGELFF.

J is TRBJ1-2 and V is TRBV5-1; D call uncertain. The CDR3 consists of 13 residues. The V end lost 0 bases, the J end lost 7 bases, and 10 bases lay between the germline ends. Germline V CDR1 and CDR2: SGHRS, YFSETQ. The chain's CDR3 is CASSLDSGRGYTF. The CDR3 coding sequence is TGCGCCAGCAGCTTGGACTCGGGCCGTGGCTACACCTTC.

The genes are TRBV19 and TRBJ2-2; D gene uncertain. The CDR3 covers 15 residues. Trimming stripped 10 bases from V and 6 bases from J, with 21 bases between. CDR1 and CDR2 (germline): LNHDA, SQIVND (reference sequence). The CDR3 sequence: CATVPGYAWAGELFF. In DNA form, the CDR3 reads TGTGCCACCGTGCCCGGGTATGCTTGGGCCGGGGAGCTGTTTTTT.

The gene calls are TRBV2 and TRBJ1-2; 7 bases line up with TRBD1. The CDR3 has 17 residues. Germline CDR1 reads SNHLY; CDR2 reads FYNNEI. The junction had 13 bases not matched to a gene; V was cut back by 2 bases and J by 4 bases. For the CDR3, the DNA is TGTGCCAGCAGTGAAAGGGGGCAGGGGATTTACACCTATGGCTACACCTTC. It translates to CASSERGQGIYTYGYTF.

This clone was counted a single time. The chain links TRBV14 to TRBJ1-1; 8 bases align to TRBD1. V was pared by 3 bases and J by 6 bases, with 3 bases of the junction left unmatched. The CDR3 runs to 13 residues. The germline gives CDR1 SGHDN, CDR2 FVKESK. As DNA, the CDR3 is TGTGCCAGCAGCCACAGGGGGCTGGCTGAAGCTTTCTTT. This gives the protein CASSHRGLAEAFF.

The gene calls are TRBV21-1 and TRBJ2-7; the D segment call TRBD1 is taken from the table without a DNA check. TRBV21-1 is a pseudogene segment. The CDR3 runs to 14 residues. Written as DNA, the CDR3 is TGTGCCAGCAGCAAACCGGGACAGGGCCACGAGCAGTACTTC. Translating gives CASSKPGQGHEQYF.

The chain couples TRBV7-2 to TRBJ1-2; TRBD1 is a possible D gene (5 bases). V was cut by 1 base and J by 2 bases, with 14 bases left in between. CDR3 length: 16 residues. Germline V gene sequence: CDR1 SGHTA, CDR2 FQGNSA. CDR3: CASSLGRGATNYGYTF. Written as DNA, the CDR3 is TGTGCCAGCAGCTTAGGAAGAGGGGCGACAAACTATGGCTACACCTTC. The whole variable domain, remainder taken from reference TRBV7-2 and TRBJ1-2, is GAGVSQSPSNKVTEKGKDVELRCDPISGHTALYWYRQSLGQGLEFLIYFQGNSAPDKSGLPSDRFSAERTGGSVSTLTIQRTQQEDSAVYLCASSLGRGATNYGYTFGSGTRLTVV.

The chain's CDR3 is CAISGTENYGYTF. The DNA of the CDR3 is TGTGCCATCAGTGGGACGGAAAACTATGGCTACACCTTC. V is TRBV10-3 and J is TRBJ1-2; no clear D. CDR3 size: 13 residues. CDR1 and CDR2 (germline): ENHRY, SYGVKD. V gave up 4 bases and J gave up 2 bases, with 8 bases separating them.

This chain uses TRBV20-1 with TRBJ2-1; TRBD2 matches at 12 bases. The CDR3 is 16 amino acids. The germline CDR1 and CDR2 sequences are DFQATT and SNEGSKA (reference sequence). V lost 3 bases and J lost 0; bases outside the gene matches: 3. CDR3 region: CSASGTSGYSYNEQFF. The CDR3, as DNA: TGCAGTGCTAGTGGGACTAGCGGGTACTCCTACAATGAGCAGTTCTTC.

This CDR3 is CASRGQAILSNSYNSPLHF. Written as DNA, the CDR3 is TGTGCCAGTAGAGGACAGGCTATACTATCCAACTCCTATAATTCACCCCTCCACTTT. The chain links TRBV19 to TRBJ1-6; 7 bases align to TRBD1. With V trimmed by 6 bases and J by 0 bases, 14 bases remained unmatched. The length of the CDR3 is 19 residues. The germline gives CDR1 LNHDA, CDR2 SQIVND (reference sequence).

V usage is TRBV5-1 and J usage is TRBJ1-2; a weak D match, TRBD1 (5 bases). Trimming cost V 3 bases and J 6 bases, with 24 bases left between them. Germline V gene sequence: CDR1 SGHRS, CDR2 YFSETQ. The CDR3 is made up of 17 amino acids. The CDR3 DNA reads as TGCGCCAGCAGCTCCAGGGCCAGCCCCATCGGTAAGGATGGCTACACCTTC. This codes for CASSSRASPIGKDGYTF.

The V and J genes are TRBV12-3 or TRBV12-4 and TRBJ1-1; 7 bases fit TRBD1. Unmatched junction bases numbered 7, after V lost 6 bases and J lost 6 bases. The CDR3 spans 13 residues. In nucleotides, the CDR3 is TGTGCCAGCAGGCCGTCGACAGGGCCTGAAGCTTTCTTT. Its protein is CASRPSTGPEAFF.

V usage is TRBV5-5 and J usage is TRBJ1-1, with D unclear. Trimming cost V 0 bases and J 5 bases, with 11 bases left between them. Germline V lookup: CDR1 SGHKS, CDR2 YYEKEE (reference sequence). The CDR3 has 14 amino acids. CDR3 DNA sequence: TGTGCCAGCAGCTTGGGGCGATTTAGGACTGAAGCTTTCTTT. Translation gives CASSLGRFRTEAFF.

This chain joins TRBV6-2 or TRBV6-3 and TRBJ2-6, with D possibly matching TRBD2 (5 bases). The CDR3 is 21 residues long. Between the trimmed V and J ends, which lost 3 bases and 2 bases, there was a span of 26 bases. Germline assignment: CDR1 MNHEY and CDR2 SVGEGT. The CDR3 DNA is TGTGCCAGCAGTTATGGTTCGTTGAGGGCACCTGGAACCCCTGGGGCCAACGTCCTGACTTTC. Translating it yields CASSYGSLRAPGTPGANVLTF.